This T cell receptor (beta chain) appears in the sequencing data of a study of early T cells in non-severe SARS-CoV-2 infection. Study summary: The study sequenced bulk RNA from unsorted whole blood, with chains unpaired.

The length of the CDR3 is 15 residues. V was clipped by 2 bases and J by 0 bases, with 9 bases between them. The germline CDR1 and CDR2 sequences are SGHTS and YDEGEE. Researchers attached unique molecular identifiers to individual cDNA molecules. TCRdb ran MiXCR on the 5' RACE reads and lists one entry per CDR3 protein. Of fewer than 65,000 distinct CDR3 sequences listed, 8% to 10% are singletons. This clonotype has just a few counts. Its antigen is as yet unknown. Study-level findings and limits: The matching step, a VDJdb search, favored anti-spike CD8 responses and missed private and CD4 specificities.

The specimen was whole blood. This rearrangement joins TRBV5-8 to TRBJ1-3; no definite D call. This sequence was found in an adult who was a healthcare worker with PCR-confirmed SARS-CoV-2 infection or an uninfected control (not recorded which). The CDR3 here is CASSFPVTSGNTIYF. The CDR3, as DNA: TGTGCCAGCAGCTTTCCAGTAACCTCTGGAAACACCATATATTTT.